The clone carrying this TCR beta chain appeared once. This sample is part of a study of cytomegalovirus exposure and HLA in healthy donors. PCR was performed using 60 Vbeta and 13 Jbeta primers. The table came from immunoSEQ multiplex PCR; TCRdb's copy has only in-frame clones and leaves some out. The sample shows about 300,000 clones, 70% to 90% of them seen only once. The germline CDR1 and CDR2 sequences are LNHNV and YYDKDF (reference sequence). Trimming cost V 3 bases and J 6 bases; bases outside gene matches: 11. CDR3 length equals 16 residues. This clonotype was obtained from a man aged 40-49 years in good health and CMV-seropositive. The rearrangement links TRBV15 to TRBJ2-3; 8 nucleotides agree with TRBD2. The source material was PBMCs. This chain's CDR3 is CATSSLTSVSSDTQYF. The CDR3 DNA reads TGTGCCACCAGCAGCCTGACTAGCGTGTCATCGGATACGCAGTATTTT.